The T cell receptor (beta chain) described here comes from a study of blood T cells in healthy people across ages. With a J-beta primer mix and a sample-barcoded 5' primer, a second PCR ran roughly 6 to 12 cycles. TCRdb recomputed calls from the 5' RACE reads with MiXCR, one row per CDR3 protein. The data contain roughly 800,000 distinct CDR3 sequences, 58% of them singletons. Comments on this clonotype: Its target is not known.

Germline CDR1 reads SGHTA; CDR2 reads FQGNSA. There are 14 residues in the CDR3. V lost 7 bases to trimming and J lost 3 bases; unmatched junction nucleotides: 3. Study findings and constraints: Possibly, changes in expanded clonotypes were confounded because donor CMV status was unknown.

The source material was blood. This receptor was identified in a man aged 30-40 years in good health. The rearrangement links TRBV7-2 to TRBJ2-5; 12 nucleotides match TRBD2. CDR3 nucleotide sequence: TGTGCCAGCACAACTAGCGGGGGGAAAGAGACCCAGTACTTC. Translating it yields CASTTSGGKETQYF.